What follows are 17 T cell receptor beta chains derived from one specimen sequenced in a study of a mutant IDH1 vaccine in newly diagnosed glioma. Measured with immunoSEQ multiplex PCR; TCRdb has only the in-frame clones, and not every one. The sample holds about 32,000 clones; around three quarters are singletons and the top ten take about 3.2%. Antigens of these TCRs are unknown. Time point indicated: week 35, safety follow-up. Topical imiquimod was applied with each vaccine dose, which held 300 ug of mutant IDH1 20-mer peptide. The sample here was PBMCs, taken from a glioma patient whose treatment included an IDH1 peptide vaccine. Receptors were obtained from a man aged 40-55 years with glioma. Some clones in this sample may be carry-over from other donors' samples.

The V and J genes are TRBV16 and TRBJ1-6; D is possibly TRBD1 (5 bases). V lost 0 bases to trimming and J lost 7 bases, with 7 bases between them. This CDR3 region has 14 residues. In germline, CDR1 is KGHSY, CDR2 FQNENV. The CDR3 is CASSQSDRNSPLHF. CDR3 nucleotide sequence: TGTGCCAGCAGCCAATCAGACAGAAATTCACCCCTCCACTTT.

This clone turned up a few times. This chain joins TRBV10-3 and TRBJ2-3, with 9 bases that match TRBD1. The germline V gene has CDR1 ENHRY and CDR2 SYGVKD. The CDR3 extends over 16 amino acids. After removal of 6 bases from V and 4 bases from J, the junction contained 11 bases not matched to a gene. The CDR3 is CAIRNPGQGPADTQYF. CDR3 sequence (DNA): TGTGCCATCAGGAACCCGGGACAGGGACCGGCAGATACGCAGTATTTT.

The chain recombines TRBV7-6 with TRBJ2-7; 8 positions match TRBD1. The V and J ends lost 5 bases and 4 bases, in that order; junction bases with no gene match: 4. Germline loops: CDR1 SGHVS, CDR2 FNYEAQ. CDR3 size: 13 residues. The CDR3 DNA reads as TGTGCCAGCAGCCCAGGGGGCGGTTACGAGCAGTACTTC. It codes for CASSPGGGYEQYF.

CDR3 DNA sequence: TGTGCCAGCAGCGCCTCCCTAGGGAACACTGAAGCTTTCTTT. Encoded protein: CASSASLGNTEAFF. V gene TRBV5-5 combines with J gene TRBJ1-1; no definite D call. Germline lookup yields CDR1 SGHKS and CDR2 YYEKEE (reference sequence). The CDR3 consists of 14 residues. V was pared by 4 bases and J by 1 base, with 11 bases between.

Only a few counts were recorded for this clone. The V call is TRBV13, the J call TRBJ2-2; TRBD2 matches at 11 bases. The CDR3 is 15 residues long. Germline values: CDR1 PRHDT, CDR2 FYEKMQ (reference sequence). V trimming: 5 bases; J trimming: 6 bases; junction bases outside the gene matches: 5. CDR3 in amino acids: CASSLSGGAPGELFF. Here the CDR3 DNA reads TGTGCCAGCAGCCTTAGCGGGGGGGCCCCCGGGGAGCTGTTTTTT.

The V gene is TRBV19, the J gene TRBJ1-5, with no clear D. V was pared by 1 base and J by 4 bases, with 11 bases between. The CDR3 has 15 amino acids. Germline-derived CDR1 and CDR2 are LNHDA and SQIVND (reference sequence). The CDR3 DNA sequence: TGTGCCAGTAGTATAGGGGAACATGGGAATCAGCCCCAGCATTTT. Translating gives CASSIGEHGNQPQHF.

The rearrangement links TRBV5-1 to TRBJ1-6; D ambiguous. The CDR3 runs 15 residues. Germline CDR1 is SGHRS and CDR2 is YFSETQ. Trimming shortened V by 3 bases and J by 10 bases, and 17 bases separated the two germline ends. In DNA, the CDR3 is TGCGCCAGCAGCTCGGATTTCGGGGTTTTATCACCCCTCCACTTT. Translation gives CASSSDFGVLSPLHF.

V gene TRBV14 combines with J gene TRBJ2-1; TRBD2 might be the D (6 bases). There are 17 residues in the CDR3. V shed 1 base and J shed 6 bases, with 19 bases lying between them. Per germline, CDR1 SGHDN and CDR2 FVKESK. The CDR3 DNA reads as TGTGCCAGCAGCCAAGGATACAGGTTTGCGGGGTCCAATGAGCAGTTCTTC. Encoded protein: CASSQGYRFAGSNEQFF.

The V gene is TRBV7-9, the J gene TRBJ1-6; 7 nucleotides align to TRBD1. The CDR3 is 16 amino acids. V trimming: 5 bases; J trimming: 7 bases; junction bases outside the gene matches: 11. Germline CDR1 reads SEHNR; CDR2 reads FQNEAQ (reference sequence). The CDR3 protein is CASSPQGGSFNSPLHF. CDR3 nucleotide sequence: TGTGCCAGCAGCCCCCAGGGGGGATCGTTCAATTCACCCCTCCACTTT. Full variable domain (outside the CDR3, taken from reference TRBV7-9 and TRBJ1-6): DTGVSQNPRHKITKRGQNVTFRCDPISEHNRLYWYRQTLGQGPEFLTYFQNEAQLEKSRLLSDRFSAERPKGSFSTLEIQRTEQGDSAMYLCASSPQGGSFNSPLHFGNGTRLTVT.

The chain carries TRBV19 and TRBJ1-2, with TRBD1 matching over 7 bases. Germline CDR1 reads LNHDA; CDR2 reads SQIVND (reference sequence). This CDR3 has 11 residues. Losses at the gene ends were 10 bases for V and 8 bases for J; bases not matched to a gene: 7. The DNA for the CDR3 is TGTGCCATACGACAGGGTGGAGGCTACACCTTC. Translating gives CAIRQGGGYTF.

V gene TRBV7-2 combines with J gene TRBJ1-2; 7 bases agree with TRBD1. Trimming cost V 4 bases and J 7 bases; bases outside gene matches: 12. The CDR3 consists of 15 residues. Germline V gives CDR1 SGHTA, CDR2 FQGNSA. The CDR3 sequence is CASSSVPGTEGGYTF. The CDR3 coding sequence is TGTGCCAGCAGCTCCGTCCCCGGGACAGAGGGTGGCTACACCTTC.

This clone qualifies as medium-sized. This chain links TRBV6-1 with TRBJ1-2; a weak D match, TRBD1 (5 bases). V was clipped by 5 bases and J by 2 bases, with 15 bases between them. The CDR3 is made up of 15 amino acids. Germline-derived CDR1 and CDR2 are MNHNS and SASEGT. The CDR3 sequence is CASSPSPGVNYGYTF. The CDR3 DNA sequence: TGTGCCAGCAGTCCCTCCCCGGGGGTCAACTATGGCTACACCTTC.

The rearrangement joins TRBV18 to TRBJ1-3; D is unresolved. The CDR3 covers 15 residues. The V end lost 2 bases, the J end lost 4 bases, and 12 bases lay between the germline ends. Germline CDR1 and CDR2: KGHSH and LQKENI. The CDR3 loop reads CASSPVAAAGNTIYF. The CDR3 bases are TGTGCCAGCTCACCAGTTGCGGCCGCGGGAAACACCATATATTTT.

Here the CDR3 DNA reads TGCACCCCCCCGAGACAGGGAGAATCACCCCTCCACTTT. It is translated as CTPPRQGESPLHF. The chain combines TRBV29-1 with TRBJ1-6; TRBD1 matches at 7 bases. From germline, CDR1 is SQVTM and CDR2 ANQGSEA. There are 13 residues in the CDR3.

CDR3 loop: CASSEGAGGEKLFF. CDR3 nucleotides: TGTGCCAGCAGTGAGGGGGCGGGCGGGGAAAAACTGTTTTTT. V and J are TRBV6-1 and TRBJ1-4, with D possibly being TRBD1 (6 bases). The V gene's germline CDR1 is MNHNS and CDR2 SASEGT. V gave up 3 bases and J gave up 8 bases, with 13 bases separating them. The CDR3 is 14 residues long.

The chain has TRBV9 and TRBJ2-5; perhaps TRBD2 as D (5 bases). CDR1 and CDR2 (germline): SGDLS, YYNGEE. V gave up 6 bases and J gave up 4 bases, with 16 bases separating them. CDR3 length equals 14 residues. CDR3 loop: CASNVDPEGETQYF. The CDR3 nucleotides read TGTGCCAGCAACGTGGACCCCGAGGGAGAGACCCAGTACTTC.

The chain employs TRBV4-1 and TRBJ2-7; 8 positions agree with TRBD1. CDR3 length: 15 amino acids. Looked up from germline, CDR1 is MGHRA and CDR2 is YSYEKL. J was trimmed by 5 bases and V by 0 bases; bases with no gene match: 6. The CDR3: CASSQDSRGLNEQYF. The CDR3 DNA sequence: TGCGCCAGCAGCCAAGATAGCAGGGGGCTCAACGAGCAGTACTTC.